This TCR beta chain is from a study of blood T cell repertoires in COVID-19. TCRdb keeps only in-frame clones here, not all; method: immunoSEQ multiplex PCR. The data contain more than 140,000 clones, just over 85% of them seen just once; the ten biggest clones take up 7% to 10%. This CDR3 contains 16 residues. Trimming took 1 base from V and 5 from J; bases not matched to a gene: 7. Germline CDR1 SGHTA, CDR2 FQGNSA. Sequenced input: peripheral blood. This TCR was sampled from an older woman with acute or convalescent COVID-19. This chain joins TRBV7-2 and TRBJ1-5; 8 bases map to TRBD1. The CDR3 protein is CASSLVPGQGYQPQHF. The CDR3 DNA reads TGTGCCAGCAGCTTAGTCCCAGGACAGGGATATCAGCCCCAGCATTTT.